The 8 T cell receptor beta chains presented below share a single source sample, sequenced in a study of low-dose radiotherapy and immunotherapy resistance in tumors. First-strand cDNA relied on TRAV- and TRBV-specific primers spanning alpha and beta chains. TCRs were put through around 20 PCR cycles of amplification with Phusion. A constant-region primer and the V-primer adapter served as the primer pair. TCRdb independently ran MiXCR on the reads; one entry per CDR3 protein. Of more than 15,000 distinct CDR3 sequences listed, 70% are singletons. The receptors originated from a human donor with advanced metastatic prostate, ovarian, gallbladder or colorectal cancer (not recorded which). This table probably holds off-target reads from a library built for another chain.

CDR3 DNA: TGCAGTGCTACTAGCGGGACCAACACCGGGGAGCTGTTTTTT. This encodes CSATSGTNTGELFF. The rearrangement joins TRBV20-1 to TRBJ2-2; 9 bases map to TRBD2. The germline V gene encodes CDR1 DFQATT and CDR2 SNEGSKA (reference sequence). V dropped 4 bases and J dropped 2; count of bases not matched to a gene: 2. This CDR3 comprises 14 residues.

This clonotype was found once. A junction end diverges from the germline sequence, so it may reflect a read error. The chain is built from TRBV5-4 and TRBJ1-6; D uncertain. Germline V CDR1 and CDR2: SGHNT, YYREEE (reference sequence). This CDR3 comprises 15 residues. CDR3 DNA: TGTGCCAGCAGCTTGGGGATCGGATATAATTCATCCCTCCACTTT. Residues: CASSLGIGYNSSLHF. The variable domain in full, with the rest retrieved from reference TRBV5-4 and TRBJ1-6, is ETGVTQSPTHLIKTRGQQVTLRCSSQSGHNTVSWYQQALGQGPQFIFQYYREEENGRGNFPPRFSGLQFPNYSSELNVNALELDDSALYLCASSLGIGYNSSLHFGNGTRLTVT.

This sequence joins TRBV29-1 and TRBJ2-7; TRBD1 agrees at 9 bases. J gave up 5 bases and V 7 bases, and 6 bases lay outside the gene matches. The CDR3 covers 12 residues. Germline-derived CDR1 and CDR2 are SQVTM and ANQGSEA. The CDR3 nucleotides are TGCAGCGGCAAGGACAGGGGCGACGAGCAGTACTTC. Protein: CSGKDRGDEQYF.

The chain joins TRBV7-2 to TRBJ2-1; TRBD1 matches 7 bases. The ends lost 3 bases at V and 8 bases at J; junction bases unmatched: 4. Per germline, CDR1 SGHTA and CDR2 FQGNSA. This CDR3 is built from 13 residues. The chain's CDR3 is CASSLDRNYEQFF. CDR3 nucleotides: TGTGCCAGCAGCTTGGACAGGAACTATGAGCAGTTCTTC.

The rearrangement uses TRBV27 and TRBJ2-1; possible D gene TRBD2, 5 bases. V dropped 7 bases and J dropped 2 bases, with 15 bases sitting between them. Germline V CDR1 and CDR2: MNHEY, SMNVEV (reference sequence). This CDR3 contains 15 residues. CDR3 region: CASKGRGSTYNEQFF. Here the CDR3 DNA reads TGTGCCAGCAAAGGACGGGGTAGCACCTACAATGAGCAGTTCTTC.

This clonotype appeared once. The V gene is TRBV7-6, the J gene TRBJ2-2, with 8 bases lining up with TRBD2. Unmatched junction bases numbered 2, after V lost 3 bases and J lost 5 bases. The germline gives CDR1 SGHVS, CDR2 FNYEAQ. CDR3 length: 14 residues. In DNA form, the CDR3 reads TGTGCCAGCAGCTTCAGCGGGAGAACCGGGGAGCTGTTTTTT. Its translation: CASSFSGRTGELFF.

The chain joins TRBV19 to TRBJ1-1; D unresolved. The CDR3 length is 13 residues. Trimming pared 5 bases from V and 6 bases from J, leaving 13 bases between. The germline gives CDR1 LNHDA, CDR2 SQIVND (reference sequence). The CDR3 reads CASSAGRHAEAFF. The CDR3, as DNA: TGTGCCAGTAGTGCCGGGAGGCACGCTGAAGCTTTCTTT.

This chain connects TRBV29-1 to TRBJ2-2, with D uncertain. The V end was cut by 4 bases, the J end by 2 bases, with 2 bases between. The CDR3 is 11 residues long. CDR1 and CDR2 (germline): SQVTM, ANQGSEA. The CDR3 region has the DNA TGCAGCGTTGTAAACACCGGGGAGCTGTTTTTT. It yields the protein CSVVNTGELFF.